Sequencing of this T cell receptor beta chain was carried out in a study of CD8+CD57+ T cells in acquired aplastic anemia. Study overall: Sorted CD4+ and CD8+ cells yielded DNA averaging about 3.2 ug.

With V trimmed by 5 bases and J by 0 bases, 4 bases remained unmatched. The CDR3 is 15 amino acids. In germline, CDR1 is SNHLY, CDR2 FYNNEI. General study findings and limits: In CD8+ cells, Simpson's diversity showed no significant difference between patients and controls.

As regards this clonotype: Its target is not known.

Genomic DNA, serving as template, underwent TCR beta VDJ and CDR3 profiling. TCRdb reanalysed the reads using MiXCR and keeps one entry per CDR3 protein. This sample yields a few hundred thousand distinct CDR3 sequences, of which 65% to 80% are seen a single time; 3.5% to 4.5% belongs to the top ten. This clonotype was sampled from a human donor in good health, serving as a control. The specimen sequenced was sorted CD4+, CD8+, or CD8+CD57+ T cells (not recorded which) from PBMCs. The chain joins TRBV2 to TRBJ2-1, with TRBD1 matching over 7 bases. CDR3 DNA: TGTGCCAGCAGTAGGGACAGCCTCTCCTACAATGAGCAGTTCTTC. It specifies CASSRDSLSYNEQFF. The full variable domain, its missing parts supplied by reference TRBV2 and TRBJ2-1, is EPEVTQTPSHQVTQMGQEVILRCVPISNHLYFYWYRQILGQKVEFLVSFYNNEISEKSEIFDDQFSVERPDGSNFTLKIRSTKLEDSAMYFCASSRDSLSYNEQFFGPGTRLTVL.